This T cell receptor (beta chain) was sequenced for a study of shared clonotypes between healthy human individuals. Study background: Donor ages ranged 18 to 49 years: a couple of women, a few men. Plates per donor: three CD4 naive, three CD4 memory, two CD8 naive, one CD8 memory.

Free of recent acute infections or vaccinations, the donors were healthy HIV-negative adults. CDR3 length: 12 amino acids. Trimming took 8 bases from V and 0 from J, leaving 6 bases between them. Germline V gene sequence: CDR1 MGHDK, CDR2 SYGVNS. Assay: immunoSEQ multiplex PCR; the TCRdb copy retains only in-frame clones and omits some. The repertoire holds some 2,000,000 clones, with about 95% as singletons. Concerning this clone: Since a much larger clone is just one base distant, this may be a read error. At the DNA level, this CDR3 is encoded by other sequences in the same sample as well.

The sequenced sample was naive CD4+ T cells sorted from blood. Sample subset: CD45RA+ positively selected. The chain uses TRBV25-1 and TRBJ2-3, with D tentatively TRBD2 (5 bases). This clonotype originated in a man aged 18 to 30 in good health. The CDR3 coding sequence is TGTGCCAGCCGGACTAGCACAGATACGCAGTATTTT. Residues: CASRTSTDTQYF.